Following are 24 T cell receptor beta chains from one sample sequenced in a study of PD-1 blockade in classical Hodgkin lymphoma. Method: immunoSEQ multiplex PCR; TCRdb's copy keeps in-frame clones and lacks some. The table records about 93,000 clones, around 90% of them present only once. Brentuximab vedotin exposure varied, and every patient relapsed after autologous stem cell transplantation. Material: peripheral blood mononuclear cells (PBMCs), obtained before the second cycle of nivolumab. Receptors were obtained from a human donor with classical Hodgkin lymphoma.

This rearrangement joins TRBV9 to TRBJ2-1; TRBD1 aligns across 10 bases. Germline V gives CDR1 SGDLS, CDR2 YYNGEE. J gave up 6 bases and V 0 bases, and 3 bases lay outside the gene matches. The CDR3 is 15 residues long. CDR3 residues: CASSVGDRGVNEQFF. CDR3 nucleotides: TGTGCCAGCAGCGTAGGGGACAGGGGTGTCAATGAGCAGTTCTTC.

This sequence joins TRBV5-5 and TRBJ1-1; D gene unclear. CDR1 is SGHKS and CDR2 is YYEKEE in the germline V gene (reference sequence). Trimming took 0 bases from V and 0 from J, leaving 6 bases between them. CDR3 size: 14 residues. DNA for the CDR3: TGTGCCAGCAGCTTGGGGGAGATGAACACTGAAGCTTTCTTT. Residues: CASSLGEMNTEAFF.

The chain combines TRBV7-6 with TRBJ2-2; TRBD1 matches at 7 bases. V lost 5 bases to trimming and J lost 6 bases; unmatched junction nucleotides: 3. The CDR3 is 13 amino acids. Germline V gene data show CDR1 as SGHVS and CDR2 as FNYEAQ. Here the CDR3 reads CASSPTGAGELFF. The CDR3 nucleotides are TGTGCCAGCAGCCCAACAGGGGCCGGGGAGCTGTTTTTT. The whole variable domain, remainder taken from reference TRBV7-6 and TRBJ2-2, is GAGVSQSPRYKVTKRGQDVALRCDPISGHVSLYWYRQALGQGPEFLTYFNYEAQQDKSGLPNDRFSAERPEGSISTLTIQRTEQRDSAMYRCASSPTGAGELFFGEGSRLTVL.

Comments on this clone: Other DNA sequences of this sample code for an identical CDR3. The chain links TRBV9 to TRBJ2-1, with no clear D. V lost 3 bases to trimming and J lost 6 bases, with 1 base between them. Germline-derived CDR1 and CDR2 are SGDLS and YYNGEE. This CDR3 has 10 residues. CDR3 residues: CASSGNEQFF. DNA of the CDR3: TGTGCCAGCAGCGGCAATGAGCAGTTCTTC.

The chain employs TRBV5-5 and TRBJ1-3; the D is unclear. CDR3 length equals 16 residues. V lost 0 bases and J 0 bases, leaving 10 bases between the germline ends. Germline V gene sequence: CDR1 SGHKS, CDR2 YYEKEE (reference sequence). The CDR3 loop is CASSLEAGLSGNTIYF. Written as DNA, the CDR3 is TGTGCCAGCAGCTTGGAGGCAGGACTCTCTGGAAACACCATATATTTT.

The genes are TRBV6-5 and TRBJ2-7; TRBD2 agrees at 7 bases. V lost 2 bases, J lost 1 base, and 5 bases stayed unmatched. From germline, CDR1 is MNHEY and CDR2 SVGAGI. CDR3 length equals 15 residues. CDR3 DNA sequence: TGTGCCAGCAGTTACGGGGGGGAGTCGTCCTACGAGCAGTACTTC. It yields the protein CASSYGGESSYEQYF.

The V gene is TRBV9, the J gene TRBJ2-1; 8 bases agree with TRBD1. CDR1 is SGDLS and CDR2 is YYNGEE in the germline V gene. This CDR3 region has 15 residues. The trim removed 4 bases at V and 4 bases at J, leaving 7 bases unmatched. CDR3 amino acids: CASSYRGLGYNEQFF. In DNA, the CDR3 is TGTGCCAGCAGCTACAGGGGGTTGGGGTACAATGAGCAGTTCTTC.

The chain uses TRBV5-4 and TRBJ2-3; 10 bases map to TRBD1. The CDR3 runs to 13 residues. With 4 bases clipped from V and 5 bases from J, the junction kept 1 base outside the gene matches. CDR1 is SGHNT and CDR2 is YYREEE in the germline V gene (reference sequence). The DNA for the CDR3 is TGTGCCAGCAGCAGGGACAGGGGAGATACGCAGTATTTT. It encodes CASSRDRGDTQYF.

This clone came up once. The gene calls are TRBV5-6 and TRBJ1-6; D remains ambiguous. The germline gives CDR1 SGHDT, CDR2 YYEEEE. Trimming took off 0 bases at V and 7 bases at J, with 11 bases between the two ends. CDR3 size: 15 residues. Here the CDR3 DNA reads TGTGCCAGCAGCTTGGGGGCAGGAGTGAATTCACCCCTCCACTTT. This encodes CASSLGAGVNSPLHF.

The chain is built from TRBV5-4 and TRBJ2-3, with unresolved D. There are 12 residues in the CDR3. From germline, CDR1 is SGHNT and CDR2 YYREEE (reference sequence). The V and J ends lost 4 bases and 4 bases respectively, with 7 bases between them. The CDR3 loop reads CASSRAPDTQYF. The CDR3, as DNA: TGTGCCAGCAGCCGGGCCCCAGATACGCAGTATTTT.

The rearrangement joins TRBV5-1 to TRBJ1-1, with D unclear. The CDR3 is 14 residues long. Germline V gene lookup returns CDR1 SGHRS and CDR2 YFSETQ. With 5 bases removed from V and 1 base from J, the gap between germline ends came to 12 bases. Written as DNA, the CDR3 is TGCGCCAGCAGGCCGCGGCTTGAGAACACTGAAGCTTTCTTT. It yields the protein CASRPRLENTEAFF.

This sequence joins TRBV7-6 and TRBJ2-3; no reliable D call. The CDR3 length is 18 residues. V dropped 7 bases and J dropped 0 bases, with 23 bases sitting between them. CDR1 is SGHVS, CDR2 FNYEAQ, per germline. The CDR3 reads CASTTKIGVRLSTDTQYF. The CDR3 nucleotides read TGTGCCAGCACCACGAAAATCGGTGTCCGCTTAAGCACAGATACGCAGTATTTT.

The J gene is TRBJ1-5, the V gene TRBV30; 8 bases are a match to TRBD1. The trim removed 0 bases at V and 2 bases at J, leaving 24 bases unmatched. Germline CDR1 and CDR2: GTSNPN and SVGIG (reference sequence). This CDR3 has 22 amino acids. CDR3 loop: CAWSVRGPGEDREPWGNQPQHF. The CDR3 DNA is TGTGCCTGGAGTGTTAGAGGGCCGGGTGAGGACAGGGAGCCGTGGGGCAATCAGCCCCAGCATTTT.

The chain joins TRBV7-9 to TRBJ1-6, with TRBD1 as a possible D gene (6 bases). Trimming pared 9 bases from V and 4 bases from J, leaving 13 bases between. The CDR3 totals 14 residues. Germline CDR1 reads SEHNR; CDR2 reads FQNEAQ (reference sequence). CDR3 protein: CASGKQGYNSPLHF. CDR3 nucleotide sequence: TGTGCCAGTGGAAAACAGGGTTATAATTCACCCCTCCACTTT. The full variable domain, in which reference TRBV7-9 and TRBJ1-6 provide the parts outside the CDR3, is DTGVSQNPRHKITKRGQNVTFRCDPISEHNRLYWYRQTLGQGPEFLTYFQNEAQLEKSRLLSDRFSAERPKGSFSTLEIQRTEQGDSAMYLCASGKQGYNSPLHFGNGTRLTVT.

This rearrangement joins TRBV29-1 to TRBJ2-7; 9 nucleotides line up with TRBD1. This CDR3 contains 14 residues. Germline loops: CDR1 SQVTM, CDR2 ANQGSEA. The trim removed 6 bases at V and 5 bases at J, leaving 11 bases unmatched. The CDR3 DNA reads TGCAGCGTCATGAGGGGGACAGGGAGGCACGAGCAGTACTTC. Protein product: CSVMRGTGRHEQYF.

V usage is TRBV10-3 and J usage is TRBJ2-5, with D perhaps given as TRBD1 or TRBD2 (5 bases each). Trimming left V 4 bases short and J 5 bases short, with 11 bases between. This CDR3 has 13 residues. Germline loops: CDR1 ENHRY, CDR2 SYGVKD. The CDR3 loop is CAISGGEGETQYF. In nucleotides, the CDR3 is TGTGCCATCAGTGGGGGAGAGGGGGAGACCCAGTACTTC.

DNA for the CDR3: TGTGCCAGCAGGGGACTAGCGGGAGGGCCCGTCAATGAGCAGTTCTTC. Amino acid sequence: CASRGLAGGPVNEQFF. This sequence joins TRBV7-9 and TRBJ2-1; TRBD2 aligns across 16 bases. Germline V CDR1 and CDR2: SEHNR, FQNEAQ (reference sequence). There are 16 residues in the CDR3. V was clipped by 6 bases and J by 6 bases; unmatched bases: 5.

The DNA for the CDR3 is TGTGCCAGCAGGCGACCGGGACAGGGACATTCACCCCTCCACTTT. As protein: CASRRPGQGHSPLHF. This chain connects TRBV6-5 to TRBJ1-6; 9 positions match TRBD1. V was clipped by 6 bases and J by 8 bases; unmatched bases: 8. CDR3 length equals 15 residues. Germline values: CDR1 MNHEY, CDR2 SVGAGI.

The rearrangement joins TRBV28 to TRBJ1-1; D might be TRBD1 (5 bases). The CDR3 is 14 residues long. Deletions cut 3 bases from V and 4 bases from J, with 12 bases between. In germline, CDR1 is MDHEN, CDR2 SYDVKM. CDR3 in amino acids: CASSFGGLVTEAFF. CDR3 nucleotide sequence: TGTGCCAGCAGTTTTGGGGGATTAGTCACTGAAGCTTTCTTT.

CDR3: CASSFPGLAMRDTQYF. The DNA of the CDR3 is TGTGCCAGCAGCTTTCCGGGACTAGCGATGCGAGATACGCAGTATTTT. The rearrangement links TRBV9 to TRBJ2-3; 10 bases fit TRBD2. CDR1 is SGDLS and CDR2 is YYNGEE in the germline V gene. The CDR3 covers 16 residues. The V and J ends lost 4 bases and 5 bases, in that order; junction bases with no gene match: 10.

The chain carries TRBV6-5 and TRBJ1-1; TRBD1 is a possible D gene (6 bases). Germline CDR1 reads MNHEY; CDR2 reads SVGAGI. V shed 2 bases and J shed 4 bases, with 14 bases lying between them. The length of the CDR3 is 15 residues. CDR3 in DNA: TGTGCCAGCAGTTACCCCGGGGGCGTGACCACTGAAGCTTTCTTT. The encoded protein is CASSYPGGVTTEAFF.

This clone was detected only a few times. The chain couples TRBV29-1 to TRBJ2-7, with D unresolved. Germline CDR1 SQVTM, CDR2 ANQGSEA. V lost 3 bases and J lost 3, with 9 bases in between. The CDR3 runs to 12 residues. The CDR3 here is CSVDGESYEQYF. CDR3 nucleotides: TGCAGCGTTGACGGCGAAAGCTACGAGCAGTACTTC.

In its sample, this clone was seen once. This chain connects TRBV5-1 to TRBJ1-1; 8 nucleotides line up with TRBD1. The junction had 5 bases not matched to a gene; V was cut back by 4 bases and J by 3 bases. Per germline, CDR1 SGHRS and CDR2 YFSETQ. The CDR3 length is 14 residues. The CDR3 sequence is CASSLGQEYTEAFF. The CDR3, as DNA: TGCGCCAGCAGCCTGGGACAGGAATACACTGAAGCTTTCTTT. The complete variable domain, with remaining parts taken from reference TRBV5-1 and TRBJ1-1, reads KAGVTQTPRYLIKTRGQQVTLSCSPISGHRSVSWYQQTPGQGLQFLFEYFSETQRNKGNFPGRFSGRQFSNSRSEMNVSTLELGDSALYLCASSLGQEYTEAFFGQGTRLTVV.

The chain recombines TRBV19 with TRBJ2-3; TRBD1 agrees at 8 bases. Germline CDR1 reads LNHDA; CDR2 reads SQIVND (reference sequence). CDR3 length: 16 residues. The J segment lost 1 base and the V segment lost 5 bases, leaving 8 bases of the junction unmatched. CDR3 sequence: CASSLPTGVGTDTQYF. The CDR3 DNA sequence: TGTGCCAGTAGTCTCCCGACAGGGGTGGGCACAGATACGCAGTATTTT.